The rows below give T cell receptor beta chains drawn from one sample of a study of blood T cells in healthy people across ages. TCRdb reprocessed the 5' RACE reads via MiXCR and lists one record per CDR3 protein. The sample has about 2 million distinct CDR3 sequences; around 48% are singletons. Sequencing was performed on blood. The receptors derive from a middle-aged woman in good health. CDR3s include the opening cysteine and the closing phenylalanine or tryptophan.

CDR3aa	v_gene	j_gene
CASSPGTGRSRTQYF	TRBV28	TRBJ2-3
CSADRTLNEKLFF	TRBV20-1	TRBJ1-4
CASSYDRGRYNEQFF	TRBV6-5	TRBJ2-1
CSGGTGVYNEQYF	TRBV29-1	TRBJ2-7
CASSRRTGLDEQYF	TRBV7-6	-
CASSGGQGLDQPQHF	TRBV6-1	TRBJ1-5
CSASPVASYNEQFF	TRBV20-1	TRBJ2-1
CASRGTDASSGYTF	TRBV6-1	TRBJ1-2
CASSFTGRQYF	TRBV12-3/TRBV12-4	TRBJ2-5
CASSGSTEGLQTNYGYTF	TRBV25-1	TRBJ1-2
CSGYRGETQYF	TRBV20-1	TRBJ2-5
CASSANRGRVGNSPLHF	TRBV5-5	TRBJ1-6
CASTPEPRDLPYEQYF	TRBV6-5	TRBJ2-7
CASSPPQGATQETQYF	TRBV4-2	TRBJ2-5
CATSRGDRPYEQYF	TRBV15	TRBJ2-7
CASREGTIQYF	TRBV3-1	TRBJ2-4
CASSQDLSSAGTQYF	TRBV4-3	TRBJ2-5
CASSQAAGMGNQPQHF	TRBV4-2	TRBJ1-5
CASRRTGFSETQYF	TRBV6-2/TRBV6-3	TRBJ2-5
CASSKTTGNTEAFF	TRBV5-5	TRBJ1-1
CASRAPLGGIYSYNEQFF	TRBV11-2	TRBJ2-1
CASSLDLGIQETQYF	TRBV7-2	TRBJ2-5
CASSLRGGGSGQGHYEQYF	TRBV7-9	TRBJ2-7
CASSLGPGWMDTQYF	TRBV7-2	TRBJ2-4
CASSIRGQDTQYF	TRBV11-1	TRBJ2-3
CASSFRSTETYNEQFF	TRBV7-9	TRBJ2-1
CAGTGTGSYEQYF	TRBV2	TRBJ2-7
CASSRGVADTQYF	TRBV12-3/TRBV12-4	TRBJ2-3
CASSAGHPEAFF	TRBV9	TRBJ1-1
CATSPGGHYGYTF	TRBV15	TRBJ1-2
CASSWTESYGYTF	TRBV7-2	TRBJ1-2
CASSLAGWSSYNSPLHF	TRBV7-2	TRBJ1-6
CASSLAPGAYNEQFF	TRBV7-2	TRBJ2-1
CASRGGQGGHTF	TRBV6-5	TRBJ1-2
CASGPHSITGQSNYGYTF	TRBV6-1	TRBJ1-2
CASSQTSGGETQYF	TRBV27	TRBJ2-5
CASGGLIRSYEQYF	TRBV6-5	TRBJ2-7
CSARAPAKNIQYF	TRBV20-1	TRBJ2-4
CASSSGAASTDTQYF	TRBV28	TRBJ2-3
CASSYLRWETRYF	TRBV6-5	TRBJ2-5
CASSVGGHLWHTF	TRBV9	TRBJ1-2
CASSRADTQYF	TRBV6-5	TRBJ2-3
CASSYARGVNTEAFF	TRBV6-5	TRBJ1-1
CASSLEVGSQTQYF	TRBV11-2	TRBJ2-3
CASSSAQGYTGELFF	TRBV7-2	TRBJ2-2
CATSAPEDRTNQPQHF	TRBV24-1	TRBJ1-5
CASSLALAGGRNEQFF	TRBV11-2	TRBJ2-1
CASSLALPKNIQYF	TRBV5-1	TRBJ2-4
CSAPGAGTSSYEQYF	TRBV20-1	TRBJ2-7
CAGSFPISLAGNTDTQYF	TRBV28	TRBJ2-3
CASSLDRDPSWNYGYTF	TRBV7-2	TRBJ1-2
CATSRGARGDGIQYF	TRBV15	TRBJ2-4
CASSLAAVGNEQFF	TRBV7-2	TRBJ2-1
CASSPTEDGYTF	TRBV18	TRBJ1-2
CASSGGLAADTQYF	TRBV11-1	TRBJ2-3
CASSPRGTVSYEQYF	TRBV6-2/TRBV6-3	TRBJ2-7
CASRADRWGGNEQYF	TRBV6-5	TRBJ2-7
CATSRDDTDPYGYTF	TRBV15	TRBJ1-2
CASSKRTSTESEQYF	TRBV6-2/TRBV6-3	TRBJ2-7